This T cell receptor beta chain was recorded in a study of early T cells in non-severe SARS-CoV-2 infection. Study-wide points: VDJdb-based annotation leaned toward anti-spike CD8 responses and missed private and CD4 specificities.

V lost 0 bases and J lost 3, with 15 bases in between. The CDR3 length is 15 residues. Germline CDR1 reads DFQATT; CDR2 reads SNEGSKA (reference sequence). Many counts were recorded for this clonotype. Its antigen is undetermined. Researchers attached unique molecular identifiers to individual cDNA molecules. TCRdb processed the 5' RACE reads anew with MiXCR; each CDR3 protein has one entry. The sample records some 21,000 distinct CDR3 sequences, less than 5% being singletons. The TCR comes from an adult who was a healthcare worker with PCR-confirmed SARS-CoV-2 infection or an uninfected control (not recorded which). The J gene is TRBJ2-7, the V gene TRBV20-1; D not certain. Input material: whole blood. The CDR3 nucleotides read TGCAGTGCTAGAGATCTGCGGCGGAACGACTACGAGCAGTACTTC. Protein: CSARDLRRNDYEQYF.